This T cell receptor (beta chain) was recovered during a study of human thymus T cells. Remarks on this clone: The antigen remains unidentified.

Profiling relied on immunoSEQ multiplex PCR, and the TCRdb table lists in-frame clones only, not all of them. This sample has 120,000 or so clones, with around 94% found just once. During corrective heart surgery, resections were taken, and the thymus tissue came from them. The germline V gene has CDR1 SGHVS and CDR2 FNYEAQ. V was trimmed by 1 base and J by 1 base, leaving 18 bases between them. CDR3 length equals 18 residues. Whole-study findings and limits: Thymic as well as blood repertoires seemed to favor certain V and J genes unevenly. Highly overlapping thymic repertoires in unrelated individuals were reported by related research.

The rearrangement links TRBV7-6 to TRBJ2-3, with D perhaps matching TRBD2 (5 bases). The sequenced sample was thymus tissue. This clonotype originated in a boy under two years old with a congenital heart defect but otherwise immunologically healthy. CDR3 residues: CASSLEALRGERTDTQYF. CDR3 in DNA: TGTGCCAGCAGCTTAGAGGCGTTACGGGGTGAGCGCACAGATACGCAGTATTTT.